This T cell receptor (beta chain) was observed in a study of cytomegalovirus exposure and HLA in healthy donors (dated by TCRdb to 2016 to 2017). For the study in its entirety: An earlier analysis of 587 of the donors reported about 250 Gb of sequence data and around 110 million unique TCR beta sequences from 150 million to 200 million T cells. A later genetic analysis used genome-wide SNP genotypes for about three fifths of the 666 donors, treating that subset as a discovery cohort. Approximately 300 gigabases of sequencing data and around 80 million unique TCR sequences made up an early release that covered several hundred HLA-typed donors. In a later analysis, previously published TCR beta repertoires from 600 to 850 donors were re-analyzed and high-resolution HLA genotyping was added so that TCR occurrence patterns could be studied. The study aimed to test whether signatures of past pathogen exposure could be identified by cataloging public T cell receptors. In the later analysis, no new phenotypic data were used to find candidate immune exposures; instead, reliance was placed on TCR beta sequences and their occurrence across donors. The genetic ancestry cluster associated with self-reported Caucasian donors included 81% of the roughly 400 genotyped donors. To decide whether each TCR beta V gene segment behaved as functional or pseudogenic, an earlier analysis of 587 of the donors relied on high-throughput TCR beta sequencing. Every discovery cohort repertoire had been produced on one sequencing platform. A handful of DR-DQ haplotypes were handled as single units for association and clustering because linkage in the cohort was strong. The number of typed donors differed by locus: about 629-640 for A, B, C, DRB1 and DQB1; 522 for DQA1; 606 for DPA1; and around 450 for DPB1. Besides the first cohort of 666 subjects, a separate validation cohort made up of roughly 120 different subjects was used. Class I and class II HLA loci were covered by the typing at four-digit resolution. The T cell repertoires of several hundred subjects were profiled by immunosequencing and related to cytomegalovirus serostatus. On average, roughly 240,000 unique TCR beta nucleotide sequences were sequenced per donor among roughly 430 genotyped donors of the cohort, with 15% to 20% of those sequences being non-productive. Donor age, sex, ethnicity and CMV serostatus were compiled alongside the repertoire data. High-throughput TCR immunosequencing, statistical association of individual TCRs with disease status, and machine learning were combined to predict cytomegalovirus infection status. What the research found in general, with its limitations: This cohort had only TCR beta chains sequenced, and the lack of alpha or paired-chain data limited which features could be detected. The study listed 150 to 200 TCR beta chains as associated with cytomegalovirus. The classifier was reported to diagnose cytomegalovirus status with high specificity and sensitivity in both the original cohort and the validation cohort. A cluster of highly shared sequence variants was judged likely to be a technical artifact of the sequencing pipeline. In a later analysis, HLA-associated TCR beta chains were found to be more clonally expanded and to have lower generation probabilities than equally common non-associated chains. Because counts were too low, around 18 rarely observed V segments, including chromosome 9 orphons, were left out of the earlier analysis of roughly 600 of the donors. Correlated functional status among segregating V segments might be attributable to linkage disequilibrium, but an unknown experimental factor could not be ruled out. Broadly in line with IMGT annotations, most TCR beta V segments showed up in productive rearrangements about 87% or about 30% of the time in an earlier analysis of around 600 of the donors. Because the 87-base-pair reads could not distinguish some IMGT-functional V segments, including TRBV6-2 and TRBV6-3, those segments were excluded. A later analysis associated roughly 17,000 TCR beta sequences with specific HLA alleles at a false discovery rate of 0.05. Across donors, most TCR sequences were observed very rarely, whereas some public TCRs were present in many individuals. Presence/absence analyses assumed roughly uniform sequencing depth across donors, an assumption that may not hold. A few of the identified cytomegalovirus-associated TCR beta chains were confirmed in vitro to be specific for cytomegalovirus antigens. According to a later genetic analysis, donors in an Asian-associated ancestry cluster had fewer N-insertions in productive TCRs than the approximately 610-donor mean. A further reported finding was that TCR beta sequences accurately predicted the HLA-A and HLA-B alleles for most subjects in the first cohort. In a later analysis, the rate of TCR association differed among HLA loci, with DRB1 alleles having the most associated TCRs and HLA-C alleles having the fewest. Several of the top co-occurrence clusters appeared to be linked to parvovirus B19, influenza, CMV and Epstein-Barr virus, according to a later analysis. The only immune exposure information available for the cohort was CMV serostatus. Because some donors lacked HLA typing at each locus, the association tests relied only on the typed subset. V-gene and J-gene trimming of TCR beta chains was associated with a missense DCLRE1C variant in a later genetic analysis, and the association was replicated in an independent cohort. Strong co-occurrence of HLA alleles, especially DR and DQ, made assigning TCR associations to individual alleles difficult. The authors suggested that the approach could potentially be extended to other disease states and immunological phenotypes. In a later analysis, most CMV-associated TCR beta chains were found to appear HLA-restricted, with HLA associations seemingly driven largely by CMV exposure.

V has 2 bases trimmed and J has 4 bases trimmed; junction bases matching no gene number 10. Looking up the germline V gene (reference sequence) yields CDR1 WNHNN and CDR2 SYGVQD. The CDR3, cysteine through phenylalanine, is 17 amino acids long. CDR3 DNA only is kept here, 51 bases in frame from base 1. Points on this clone: Its antigen is unknown. Within one base of it there is no much larger clone, and no base qualities were kept.

In total, more than 500 healthy bone marrow donors made up the cohort. At the time of sampling, all cohort members were nominally healthy, though unrecorded immune exposures were likely present. The donor was CMV seronegative and belonged to the group of roughly 330 seronegative cohort members. Every donor gave a peripheral blood sample, and the peripheral blood mononuclear cells from that sample were used for TCR beta sequencing. Genomic DNA was extracted from the blood cell samples with the Qiagen DNeasy Blood Extraction Kit. Libraries were made using the immunoSEQ multiplex PCR assay. For the multiplex PCR, a mixture combining 60 forward primers for TCR Vbeta segments and 13 reverse primers for TCR Jbeta segments was used. A multiplex PCR assay on genomic DNA amplified the CDR3 region of rearranged TCR beta genes. On the Illumina HiSeq System, the amplified TCR beta libraries were sequenced as 87-base-pair reads. Per the source publication's procedure: A later analysis counted some 74 million unique TCR beta chains across the approximately 700 repertoires, and approximately 11 million of these chains were shared by at least two donors. Raw reads were error-corrected and collapsed into unique sequences by a nearest-neighbor algorithm in which closely related sequences were merged to remove PCR and sequencing errors. V, D and J gene segments were assigned by aligning CDR3 sequences to IMGT reference sequences. Each retained sequence needed at least a six-nucleotide match to both a V gene segment and a J gene segment. A rearrangement counted as productive if the CDR3 had no stop codons and remained in frame with V and J, and every other rearrangement counted as non-productive. CDR3 was defined by IMGT convention, running from the second conserved V-encoded cysteine to the conserved J-encoded phenylalanine. The earlier analysis of a few hundred of the donors excluded any sequence lacking an unambiguous match to a single V gene segment. An earlier analysis of just under 600 of the donors called V segments functional above 56.7% productive rearrangements and segregating when the between-donor standard deviation exceeded 5%. A statistical classification framework was built to diagnose cytomegalovirus status from the catalog of TCR beta chain sequences. In a later analysis, TCR nucleotide sequences were compared against IMGT/GENE-DB human TR gene sequences so that V and J genes could be assigned. In a later analysis, CDR3 sequences and most-parsimonious VDJ recombination scenarios were assigned using the TCRdist pipeline. A later analysis defined each TCR beta chain by its CDR3 amino acid sequence plus V-gene family, and excluded reads lacking a unique V-gene family. In a later analysis, nearly 600 highly shared, low-generation-probability nucleotide sequences were removed to address suspected cross-contamination and a sequencing artifact. In a later analysis, a clonal expansion index was calculated for each public chain from normalized within-repertoire ranks of inferred template counts. In a later analysis, generation probabilities were computed using a VDJ recombination model fitted to out-of-frame rearrangements, and the results were checked against IGoR. In a later analysis, TCR-TCR, TCR-HLA and TCR-CMV co-occurrence was scored with hypergeometric tests, and a repertoire-size bias correction was applied to TCR pairs. False discovery rates were estimated in a later analysis by permuting HLA or CMV assignments 20 times. In a later analysis, co-occurring TCRs were grouped using DBSCAN, with TCRdist sequence similarity added in when clustering inside HLA-allele-positive subsets. For co-occurrence clustering, repertoires with fewer than 30,000 or more than 120,000 public chains were excluded, along with four to six repertoires with anomalous nucleotide sharing. The source is immuneACCESS, and TCRdb retained only in-frame sequences with V and J called. Part of the clones is not carried over; for the studies checked, unresolved V genes explain less than half of this, and the remainder is unexplained. That table supplies the V and J calls and clone size; D and trimming were determined from the DNA. The sample records some 98,000 clones, around 68% of which are singletons. The top ten clones comprise 2% to 2.5% of the sample.

Sequencing used PBMCs. This TCR came from a man aged 50 to 59 in good health and CMV-seronegative. Recombination joined TRBV10-1 with TRBJ2-5; the junction holds 10 bases that match TRBD2. For the CDR3, the sequence is CASSERLAGEVRETQYF. The DNA is TGCGCCAGCAGTGAGCGGCTAGCGGGAGAGGTTAGAGAGACCCAGTACTTC.